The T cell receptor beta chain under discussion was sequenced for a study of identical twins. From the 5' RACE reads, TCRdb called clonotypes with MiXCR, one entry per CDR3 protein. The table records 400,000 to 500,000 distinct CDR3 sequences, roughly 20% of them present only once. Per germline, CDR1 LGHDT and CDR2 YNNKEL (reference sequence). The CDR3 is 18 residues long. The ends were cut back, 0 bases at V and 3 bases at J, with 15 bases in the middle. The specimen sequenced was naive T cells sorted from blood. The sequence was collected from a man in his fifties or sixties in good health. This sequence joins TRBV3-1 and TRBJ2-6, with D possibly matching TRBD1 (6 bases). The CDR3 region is CASSQDRLRGSGANVLTF. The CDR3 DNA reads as TGTGCCAGCAGCCAAGATCGATTGAGGGGGAGTGGGGCCAACGTCCTGACTTTC. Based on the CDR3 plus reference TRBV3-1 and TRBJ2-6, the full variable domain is DTAVSQTPKYLVTQMGNDKSIKCEQNLGHDTMYWYKQDSKKFLKIMFSYNNKELIINETVPNRFSPKSPDKAHLNLHINSLELGDSAVYFCASSQDRLRGSGANVLTFGAGSRLTVL.